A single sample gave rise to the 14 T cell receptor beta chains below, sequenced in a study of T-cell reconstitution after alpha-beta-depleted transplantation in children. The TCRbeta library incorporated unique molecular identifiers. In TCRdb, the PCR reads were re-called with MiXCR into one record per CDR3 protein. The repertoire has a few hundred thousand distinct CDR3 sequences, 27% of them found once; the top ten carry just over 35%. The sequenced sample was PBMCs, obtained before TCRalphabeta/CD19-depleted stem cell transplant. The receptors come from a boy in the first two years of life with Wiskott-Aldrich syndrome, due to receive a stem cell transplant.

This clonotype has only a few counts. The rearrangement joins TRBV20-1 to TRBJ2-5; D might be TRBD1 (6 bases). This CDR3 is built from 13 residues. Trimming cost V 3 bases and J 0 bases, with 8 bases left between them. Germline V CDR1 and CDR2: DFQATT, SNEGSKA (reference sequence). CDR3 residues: CSARGHYQETQYF. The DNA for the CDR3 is TGCAGTGCTAGGGGACATTACCAAGAGACCCAGTACTTC.

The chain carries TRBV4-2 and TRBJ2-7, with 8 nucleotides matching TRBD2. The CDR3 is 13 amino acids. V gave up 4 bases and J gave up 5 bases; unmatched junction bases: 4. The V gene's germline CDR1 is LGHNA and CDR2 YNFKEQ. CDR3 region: CASSPGTRNEQYF. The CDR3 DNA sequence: TGTGCCAGCAGCCCGGGGACTAGAAACGAGCAGTACTTC.

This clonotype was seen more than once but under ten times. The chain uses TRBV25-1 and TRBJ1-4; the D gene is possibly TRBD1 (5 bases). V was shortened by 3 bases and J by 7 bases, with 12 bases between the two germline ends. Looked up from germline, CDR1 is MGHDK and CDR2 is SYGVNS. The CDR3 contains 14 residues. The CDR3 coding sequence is TGTGCCAGCAGTGATGCCCAGGGAGGTGAAAAACTGTTTTTT. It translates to CASSDAQGGEKLFF.

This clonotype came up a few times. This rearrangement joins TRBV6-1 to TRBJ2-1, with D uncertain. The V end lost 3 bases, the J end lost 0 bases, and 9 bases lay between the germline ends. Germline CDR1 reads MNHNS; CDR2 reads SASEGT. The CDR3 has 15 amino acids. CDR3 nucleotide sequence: TGTGCCAGCAGTGATGGTGGCAGCTCCTACAATGAGCAGTTCTTC. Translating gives CASSDGGSSYNEQFF.

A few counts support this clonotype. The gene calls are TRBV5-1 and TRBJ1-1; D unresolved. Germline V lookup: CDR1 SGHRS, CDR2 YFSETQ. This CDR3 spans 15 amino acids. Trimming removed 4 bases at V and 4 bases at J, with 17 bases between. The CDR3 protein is CASSPRLKEGTEAFF. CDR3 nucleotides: TGCGCCAGCAGCCCTCGACTGAAGGAAGGCACTGAAGCTTTCTTT.

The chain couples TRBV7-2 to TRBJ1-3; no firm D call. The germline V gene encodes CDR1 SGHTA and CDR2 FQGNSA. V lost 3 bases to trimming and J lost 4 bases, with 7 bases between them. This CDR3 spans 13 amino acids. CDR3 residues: CASSFTTGNTIYF. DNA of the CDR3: TGTGCCAGCAGCTTCACCACCGGAAACACCATATATTTT.

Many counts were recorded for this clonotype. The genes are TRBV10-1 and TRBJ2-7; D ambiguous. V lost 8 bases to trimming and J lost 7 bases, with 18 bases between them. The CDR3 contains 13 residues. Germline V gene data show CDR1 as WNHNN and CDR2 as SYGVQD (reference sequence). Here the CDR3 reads CASSRSQEGEQYF. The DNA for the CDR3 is TGCGCCAGCTCACGGTCCCAGGAAGGGGAGCAGTACTTC.

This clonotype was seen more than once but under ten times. The CDR3 loop reads CASTPGQAAYEQYF. The CDR3, as DNA: TGCGCCAGCACACCGGGACAGGCAGCCTACGAGCAGTACTTC. The V gene is TRBV5-1, the J gene TRBJ2-7, with 8 bases aligning to TRBD1. The CDR3 is 14 residues long. Germline CDR1 is SGHRS and CDR2 is YFSETQ. Trimming at V came to 6 bases and at J to 2 bases, leaving 7 bases not matched to a gene. The variable domain in full, with the rest retrieved from reference TRBV5-1 and TRBJ2-7, is KAGVTQTPRYLIKTRGQQVTLSCSPISGHRSVSWYQQTPGQGLQFLFEYFSETQRNKGNFPGRFSGRQFSNSRSEMNVSTLELGDSALYLCASTPGQAAYEQYFGPGTRLTVT.

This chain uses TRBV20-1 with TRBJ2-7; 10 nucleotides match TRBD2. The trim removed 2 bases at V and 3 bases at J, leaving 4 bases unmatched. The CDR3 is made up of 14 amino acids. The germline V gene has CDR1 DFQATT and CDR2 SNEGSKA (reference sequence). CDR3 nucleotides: TGCAGTGCTAGACCCGGGACTAGCGTCTACGAGCAGTACTTC. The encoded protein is CSARPGTSVYEQYF.

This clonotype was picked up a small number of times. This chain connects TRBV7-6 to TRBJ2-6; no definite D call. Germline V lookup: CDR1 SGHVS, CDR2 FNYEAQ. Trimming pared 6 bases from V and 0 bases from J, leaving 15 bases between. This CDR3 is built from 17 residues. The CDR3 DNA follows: TGTGCCAGCAGTTCGAGACGGGCAAACTCTGGGGCCAACGTCCTGACTTTC. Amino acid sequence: CASSSRRANSGANVLTF. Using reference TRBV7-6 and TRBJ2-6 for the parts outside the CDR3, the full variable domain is GAGVSQSPRYKVTKRGQDVALRCDPISGHVSLYWYRQALGQGPEFLTYFNYEAQQDKSGLPNDRFSAERPEGSISTLTIQRTEQRDSAMYRCASSSRRANSGANVLTFGAGSRLTVL.

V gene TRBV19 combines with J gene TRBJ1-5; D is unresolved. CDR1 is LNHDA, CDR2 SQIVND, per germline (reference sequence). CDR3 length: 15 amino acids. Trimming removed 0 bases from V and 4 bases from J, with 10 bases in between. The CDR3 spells CASSIEAGPNQPQHF. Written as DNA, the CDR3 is TGTGCCAGTAGTATAGAAGCCGGGCCGAATCAGCCCCAGCATTTT. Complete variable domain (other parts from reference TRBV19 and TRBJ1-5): DGGITQSPKYLFRKEGQNVTLSCEQNLNHDAMYWYRQDPGQGLRLIYYSQIVNDFQKGDIAEGYSVSREKKESFPLTVTSAQKNPTAFYLCASSIEAGPNQPQHFGDGTRLSIL.

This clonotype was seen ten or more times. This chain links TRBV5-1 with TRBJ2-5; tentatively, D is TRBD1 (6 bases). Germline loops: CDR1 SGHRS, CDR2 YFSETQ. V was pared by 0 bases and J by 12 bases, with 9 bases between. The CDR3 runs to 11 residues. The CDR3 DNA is TGCGCCAGCAGCTTGGAGAGACAGGAGTACTTC. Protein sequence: CASSLERQEYF.

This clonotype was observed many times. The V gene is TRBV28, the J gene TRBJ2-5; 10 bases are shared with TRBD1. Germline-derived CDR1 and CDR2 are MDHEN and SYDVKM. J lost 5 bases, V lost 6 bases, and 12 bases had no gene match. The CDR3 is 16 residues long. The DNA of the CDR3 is TGTGCCAGCAGGGCCCCTCCGGACAGGGGGAGGGAGACCCAGTACTTC. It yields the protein CASRAPPDRGRETQYF.

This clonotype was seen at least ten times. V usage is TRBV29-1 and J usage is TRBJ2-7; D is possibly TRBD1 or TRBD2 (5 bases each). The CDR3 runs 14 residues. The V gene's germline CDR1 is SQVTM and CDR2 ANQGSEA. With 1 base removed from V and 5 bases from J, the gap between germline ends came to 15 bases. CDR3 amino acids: CSVEGGPTGDEQYF. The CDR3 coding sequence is TGCAGCGTTGAAGGGGGACCAACCGGGGACGAGCAGTACTTC.